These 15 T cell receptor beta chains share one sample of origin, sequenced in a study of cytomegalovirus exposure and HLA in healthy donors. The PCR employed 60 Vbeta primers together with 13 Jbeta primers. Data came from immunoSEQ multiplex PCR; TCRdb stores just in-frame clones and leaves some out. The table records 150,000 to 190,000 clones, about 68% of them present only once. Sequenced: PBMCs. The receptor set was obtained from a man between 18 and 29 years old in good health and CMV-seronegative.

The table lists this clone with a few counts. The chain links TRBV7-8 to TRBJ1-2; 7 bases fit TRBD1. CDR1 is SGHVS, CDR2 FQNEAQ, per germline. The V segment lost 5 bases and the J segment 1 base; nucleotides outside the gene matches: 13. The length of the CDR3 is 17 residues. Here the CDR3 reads CASSPEGRQGHNYGYTF. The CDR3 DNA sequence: TGTGCCAGCAGCCCCGAAGGTCGACAGGGACATAACTATGGCTACACCTTC.

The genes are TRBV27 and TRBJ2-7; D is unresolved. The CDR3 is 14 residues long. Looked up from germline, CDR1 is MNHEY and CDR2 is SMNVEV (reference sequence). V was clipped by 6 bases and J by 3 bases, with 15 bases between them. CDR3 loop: CASSLSGLGYEQYF. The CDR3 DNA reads TGTGCCAGCAGCCTCTCGGGTCTGGGCTACGAGCAGTACTTC.

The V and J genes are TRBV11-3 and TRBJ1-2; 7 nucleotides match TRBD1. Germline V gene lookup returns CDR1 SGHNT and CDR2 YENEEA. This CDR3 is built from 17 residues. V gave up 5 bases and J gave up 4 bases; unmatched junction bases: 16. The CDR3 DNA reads TGTGCCAGCAGCACCCCGTACCCCGGGACAGAGACCTATGGCTACACCTTC. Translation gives CASSTPYPGTETYGYTF.

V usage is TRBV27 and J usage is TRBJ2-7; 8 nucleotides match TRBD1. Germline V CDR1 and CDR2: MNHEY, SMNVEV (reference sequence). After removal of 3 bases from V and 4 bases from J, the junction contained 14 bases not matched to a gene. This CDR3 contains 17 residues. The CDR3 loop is CASSFSGGSTGVYEQYF. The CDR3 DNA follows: TGTGCCAGCAGTTTCTCAGGGGGCTCAACAGGAGTGTACGAGCAGTACTTC.

The CDR3: CASSEGWQAHQPQHF. CDR3 in DNA: TGTGCCAGCAGTGAAGGTTGGCAGGCACATCAGCCCCAGCATTTT. V gene TRBV6-1 combines with J gene TRBJ1-5, with D unclear. Germline-derived CDR1 and CDR2 are MNHNS and SASEGT. V dropped 1 base and J dropped 5 bases, with 12 bases sitting between them. The CDR3 totals 15 residues.

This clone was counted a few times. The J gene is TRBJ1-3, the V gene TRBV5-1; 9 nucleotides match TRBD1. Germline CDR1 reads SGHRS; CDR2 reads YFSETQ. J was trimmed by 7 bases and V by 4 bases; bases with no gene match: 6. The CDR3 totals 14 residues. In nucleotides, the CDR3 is TGCGCCAGCAGCCCGGACAGGGGAGGTAACACCATATATTTT. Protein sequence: CASSPDRGGNTIYF.

CDR3 amino acids: CASSYDRTYGYTF. The CDR3 bases are TGTGCCAGCAGCTACGACAGGACCTATGGCTACACCTTC. The rearrangement links TRBV6-5 to TRBJ1-2, with a possible D match to TRBD1 (6 bases). Per germline, CDR1 MNHEY and CDR2 SVGAGI. Trimming removed 6 bases at V and 4 bases at J, with 12 bases between. CDR3 length: 13 amino acids.

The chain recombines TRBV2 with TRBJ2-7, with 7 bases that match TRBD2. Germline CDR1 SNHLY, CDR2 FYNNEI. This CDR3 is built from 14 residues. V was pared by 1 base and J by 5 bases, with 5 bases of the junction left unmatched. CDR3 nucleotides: TGTGCCAGCAGTGAAGGGGCGGGAGTCAACGAGCAGTACTTC. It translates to CASSEGAGVNEQYF.

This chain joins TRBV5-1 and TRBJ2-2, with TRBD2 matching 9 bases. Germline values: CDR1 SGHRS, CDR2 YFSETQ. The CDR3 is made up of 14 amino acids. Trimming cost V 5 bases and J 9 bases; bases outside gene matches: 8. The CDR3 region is CASSELAGRRELFF. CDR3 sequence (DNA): TGCGCCAGCAGTGAACTAGCGGGCCGAAGGGAGCTGTTTTTT.

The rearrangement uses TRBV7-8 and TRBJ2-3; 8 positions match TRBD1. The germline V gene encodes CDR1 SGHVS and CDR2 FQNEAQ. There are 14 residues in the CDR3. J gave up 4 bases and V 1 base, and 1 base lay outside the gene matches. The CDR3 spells CASSLGTGSDTQYF. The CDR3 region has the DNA TGTGCCAGCAGCTTAGGGACAGGGTCAGATACGCAGTATTTT.

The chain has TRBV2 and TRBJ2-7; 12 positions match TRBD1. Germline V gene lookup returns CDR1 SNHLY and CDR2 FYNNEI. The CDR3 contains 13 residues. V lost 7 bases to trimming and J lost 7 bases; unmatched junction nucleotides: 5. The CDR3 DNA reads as TGTGCCAGCACCGGGACAGGGGGCTGGGAGCAGTACTTC. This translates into CASTGTGGWEQYF.

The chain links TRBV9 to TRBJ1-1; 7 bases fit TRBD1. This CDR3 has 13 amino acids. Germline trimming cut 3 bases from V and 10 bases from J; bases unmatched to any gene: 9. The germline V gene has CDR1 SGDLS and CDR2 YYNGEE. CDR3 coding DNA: TGTGCCAGCAGCGCAGACCCCAACAGGGGAGCTTTCTTT. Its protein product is CASSADPNRGAFF.

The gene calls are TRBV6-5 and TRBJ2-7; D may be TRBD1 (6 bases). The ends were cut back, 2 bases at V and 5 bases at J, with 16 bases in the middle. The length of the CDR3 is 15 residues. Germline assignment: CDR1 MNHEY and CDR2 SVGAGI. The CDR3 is CASSYLGQTSDEQYF. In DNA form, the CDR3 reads TGTGCCAGCAGTTACCTAGGACAGACCTCTGACGAGCAGTACTTC.

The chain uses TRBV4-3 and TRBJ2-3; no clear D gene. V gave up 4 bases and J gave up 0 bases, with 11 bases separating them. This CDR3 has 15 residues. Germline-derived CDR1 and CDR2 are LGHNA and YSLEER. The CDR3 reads CASSPLGLSTDTQYF. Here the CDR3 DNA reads TGCGCCAGCAGCCCACTGGGCCTTAGCACAGATACGCAGTATTTT.

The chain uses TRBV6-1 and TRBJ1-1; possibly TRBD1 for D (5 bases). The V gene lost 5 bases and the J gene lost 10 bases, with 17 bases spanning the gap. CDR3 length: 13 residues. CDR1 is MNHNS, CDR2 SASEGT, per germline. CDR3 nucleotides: TGTGCCAGCAGTAGCACAGGATATGAAGGAGCTTTCTTT. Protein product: CASSSTGYEGAFF.